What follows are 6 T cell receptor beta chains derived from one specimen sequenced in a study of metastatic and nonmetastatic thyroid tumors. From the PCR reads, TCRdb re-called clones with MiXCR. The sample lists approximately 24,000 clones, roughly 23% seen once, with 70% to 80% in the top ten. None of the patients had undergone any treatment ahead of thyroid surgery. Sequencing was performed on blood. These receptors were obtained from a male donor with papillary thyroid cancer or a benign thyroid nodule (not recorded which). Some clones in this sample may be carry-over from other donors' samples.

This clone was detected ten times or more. This CDR3 reads CASSAGTGEETQYF. The CDR3 region has the DNA TGTGCCAGCAGTGCCGGGACAGGGGAAGAGACCCAGTACTTC. The V gene is TRBV2, the J gene TRBJ2-5; 10 bases are a match to TRBD1. The germline V gene has CDR1 SNHLY and CDR2 FYNNEI. The CDR3 is made up of 14 amino acids. Trimming cost V 4 bases and J 3 bases; bases outside gene matches: 2.

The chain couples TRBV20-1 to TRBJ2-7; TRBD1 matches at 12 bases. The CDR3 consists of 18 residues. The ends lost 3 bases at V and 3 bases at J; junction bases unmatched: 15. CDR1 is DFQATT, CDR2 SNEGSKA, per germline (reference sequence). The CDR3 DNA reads TGCAGTGCTAGTGGGGACAGGGGGCACTCCACTCCCTACTACGAGCAGTACTTC. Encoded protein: CSASGDRGHSTPYYEQYF.

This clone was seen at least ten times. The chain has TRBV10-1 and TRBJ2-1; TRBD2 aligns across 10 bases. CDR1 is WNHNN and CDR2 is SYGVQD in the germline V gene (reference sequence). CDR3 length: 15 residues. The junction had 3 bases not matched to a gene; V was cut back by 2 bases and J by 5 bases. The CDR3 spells CASSERTSGNNEQFF. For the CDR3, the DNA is TGCGCCAGCAGTGAGAGGACTAGCGGCAACAATGAGCAGTTCTTC.

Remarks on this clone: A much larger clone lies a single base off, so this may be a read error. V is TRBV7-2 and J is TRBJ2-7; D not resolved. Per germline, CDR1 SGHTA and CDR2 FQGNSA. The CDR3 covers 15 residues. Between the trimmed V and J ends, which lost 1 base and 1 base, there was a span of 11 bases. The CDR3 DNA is TGTGCCAGCAGCTTAGTGGTCAGGAGATCCTACGAGCAGTACTTC. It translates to CASSLVVRRSYEQYF.

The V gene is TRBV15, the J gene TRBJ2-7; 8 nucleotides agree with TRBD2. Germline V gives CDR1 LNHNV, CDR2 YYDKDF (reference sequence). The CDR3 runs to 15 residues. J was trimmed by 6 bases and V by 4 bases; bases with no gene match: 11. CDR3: CATSTGLGLDSEQYF. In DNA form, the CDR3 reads TGTGCCACCAGCACCGGGCTGGGACTAGATAGCGAGCAGTACTTC.

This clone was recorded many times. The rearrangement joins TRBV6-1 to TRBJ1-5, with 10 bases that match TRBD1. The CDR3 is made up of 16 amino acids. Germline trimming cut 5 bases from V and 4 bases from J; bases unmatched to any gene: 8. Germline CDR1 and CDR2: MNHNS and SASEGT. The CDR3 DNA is TGTGCCAGCAGTAGAATGGACAGGGGGACAAATCAGCCCCAGCATTTT. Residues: CASSRMDRGTNQPQHF.